Listed below are T cell receptor beta chains from one sample, sequenced in a study of CD8 T cells in Susac syndrome. TCRdb used MiXCR to reprocess the immunoSEQ multiplex PCR reads, holding one entry per CDR3 protein. The table shows around 200,000 distinct CDR3 sequences, with around 95% occurring only once. Sequencing was done on a sample of CD4+ T cells from PBMCs. The receptors here all came from a human donor with multiple sclerosis. Both conserved end residues are part of each CDR3. A D gene is named only where the DNA matches it firmly. Clone size is not always given. Where it is, it says once, few, many or a class for expanded clones.

DNA: TGTGCCAGCAGCTTATTTGTTCTAGCGGGGCTCTACAATGAGCAGTTCTTC
CDR3: CASSLFVLAGLYNEQFF
D: TRBD2
V: TRBV11-2
size: NA
J: TRBJ2-1

DNA: TGTGCCAGCAGCCAGCAGAACACTGAAGCTTTCTTT
CDR3: CASSQQNTEAFF
D: NA
V: TRBV3-1
size: NA
J: TRBJ1-1

DNA: TGTGCCAGCAGTTTAATAGGGGCGAACACTGAAGCTTTCTTT
CDR3: CASSLIGANTEAFF
D: NA
V: TRBV27
size: once
J: TRBJ1-1

DNA: TGTGCCAGCAGCCAATCTGGGGCCAACGTCCTGACTTTC
CDR3: CASSQSGANVLTF
D: NA
V: TRBV3-1
size: NA
J: TRBJ2-6

DNA: TGTGCCAGCAGCCCCCGGGTAGTCCAAGAGACCCAGTACTTC
CDR3: CASSPRVVQETQYF
D: NA
V: TRBV12-3/TRBV12-4
size: NA
J: TRBJ2-5

DNA: TGTGCCTGGAGTGTCAGCTCTAACTATGGCTACACCTTC
CDR3: CAWSVSSNYGYTF
D: NA
V: TRBV30
size: NA
J: TRBJ1-2

DNA: TGCAGCGTTCAAGCGGTGGCGGGGGGGCCTTATGAGCAGTTCTTC
CDR3: CSVQAVAGGPYEQFF
D: TRBD2
V: TRBV29-1
size: NA
J: TRBJ2-1

DNA: TGCGCCAGCAGCTCCTCGGGTCCCCCAGATACGCAGTATTTT
CDR3: CASSSSGPPDTQYF
D: NA
V: TRBV5-1
size: NA
J: TRBJ2-3

DNA: TGCAGTACTCCGGAGAACCATAACTATGGCTACACCTTC
CDR3: CSTPENHNYGYTF
D: NA
V: TRBV20-1
size: NA
J: TRBJ1-2

DNA: TGTGCCAGCAGCCAAGCCGGTAGGGGGAACACCGGGGAGCTGTTTTTT
CDR3: CASSQAGRGNTGELFF
D: NA
V: TRBV4-2
size: NA
J: TRBJ2-2

DNA: TGTGCCAGCAGTACCCCGCGCCGGACCAGCGGGGGGACCTACAATGAGCAGTTCTTC
CDR3: CASSTPRRTSGGTYNEQFF
D: TRBD2
V: TRBV12-3/TRBV12-4
size: NA
J: TRBJ2-1

DNA: TGCAGCGATGCTGGGCCCTGGGGTGGCTACACCTTC
CDR3: CSDAGPWGGYTF
D: NA
V: TRBV29-1
size: NA
J: TRBJ1-2

DNA: TGCAGTGCTAGAGTCAAATGGGGGGACCACACAGATACGCAGTATTTT
CDR3: CSARVKWGDHTDTQYF
D: NA
V: TRBV20-1
size: NA
J: TRBJ2-3

DNA: TGTGCCAGCTCAACCAACCAGGGTGGGGACTATGGCTACACCTTC
CDR3: CASSTNQGGDYGYTF
D: NA
V: TRBV18
size: NA
J: TRBJ1-2

DNA: TGTGCCAGCGGCACAGGAAGGAGCTACACCTTC
CDR3: CASGTGRSYTF
D: NA
V: TRBV2
size: NA
J: TRBJ1-2

DNA: TGTGCCAGCAGCCCGCGTATGATCACCATGAACACTGAAGCTTTCTTT
CDR3: CASSPRMITMNTEAFF
D: NA
V: TRBV3-1
size: NA
J: TRBJ1-1

DNA: TGTGCCAGCACCAAAGGAGGGACAGGGTTTCCCCTCCACTTT
CDR3: CASTKGGTGFPLHF
D: TRBD1
V: TRBV27
size: NA
J: TRBJ1-6

DNA: TGTGCCAGCAGCCAAGGGCAAGGGGTGCAGCCCCAGCATTTT
CDR3: CASSQGQGVQPQHF
D: NA
V: TRBV3-1
size: NA
J: TRBJ1-5

DNA: TGTGCTAGTGGCGCCGCCGACGGACAGACCCAGTACTTC
CDR3: CASGAADGQTQYF
D: NA
V: TRBV12-5
size: NA
J: TRBJ2-5

DNA: TGTGCCAGCAGCTTAGCGCAAGGCAGGAGCACAGATACGCAGTATTTT
CDR3: CASSLAQGRSTDTQYF
D: NA
V: TRBV7-6
size: NA
J: TRBJ2-3

DNA: TGTGCCAGCAGCCAGAGGACCCTTGAATTGGGTCCCCTCCACTTT
CDR3: CASSQRTLELGPLHF
D: NA
V: TRBV3-1
size: NA
J: TRBJ1-6

DNA: TGTGCCAGCCGAACGGGGCAGGGCTCCTACGAGCAGTACTTC
CDR3: CASRTGQGSYEQYF
D: NA
V: TRBV6-6
size: NA
J: TRBJ2-7

DNA: TGTGCCAGCAGTTTATTGTCCCCGACAACTCCGGCTTTCTTT
CDR3: CASSLLSPTTPAFF
D: NA
V: TRBV12-3/TRBV12-4
size: NA
J: TRBJ1-1

DNA: TGTGCCAGCTCACGGACAGGGAATGAGCAGTTCTTC
CDR3: CASSRTGNEQFF
D: TRBD1
V: TRBV18
size: NA
J: TRBJ2-1

DNA: TGTGCCAGCACCCCCCTCCTAGCGGGGCTCGAGGTGGCGCAGTATTTT
CDR3: CASTPLLAGLEVAQYF
D: TRBD2
V: TRBV12-3/TRBV12-4
size: NA
J: TRBJ2-3

DNA: TGTGCCAGCTCGGGACAGGGGATAGGCTACACCTTC
CDR3: CASSGQGIGYTF
D: TRBD1
V: TRBV2
size: NA
J: TRBJ1-2

DNA: TGCAGTGCTAGGGGGGGACAGCCTAATTCACCCCTCCACTTT
CDR3: CSARGGQPNSPLHF
D: TRBD1
V: TRBV20-1
size: NA
J: TRBJ1-6

DNA: TGTGCCAGCAGCCTGCCGACAGGGGGAGGACAAGAGACCCAGTACTTC
CDR3: CASSLPTGGGQETQYF
D: TRBD1
V: TRBV7-6
size: NA
J: TRBJ2-5

DNA: TGTGCCAGCAGTTTCGATGTTCCACCCCTCCACTTT
CDR3: CASSFDVPPLHF
D: NA
V: TRBV12-3/TRBV12-4
size: NA
J: TRBJ1-6

DNA: TGCAGTGCCCCGACAGGGGGTGGGTACAATGAGCAGTTCTTC
CDR3: CSAPTGGGYNEQFF
D: TRBD1
V: TRBV20-1
size: NA
J: TRBJ2-1

DNA: TGTGCCAGCAGCCCAATGGCCATAAACACCGGGGAGCTGTTTTTT
CDR3: CASSPMAINTGELFF
D: NA
V: TRBV3-1
size: NA
J: TRBJ2-2

DNA: TGCAGCGTGCGTCGGTCTGGGGGCACAGATACGCAGTATTTT
CDR3: CSVRRSGGTDTQYF
D: NA
V: TRBV29-1
size: NA
J: TRBJ2-3

DNA: TGTGCCTGGTCGACAGGGGGGGATTCACCCCTCCACTTT
CDR3: CAWSTGGDSPLHF
D: TRBD1
V: TRBV30
size: once
J: TRBJ1-6

DNA: TGTGCCAGCAGCGATAGCGGGGGGGCCGGGGAGACCCAGTACTTC
CDR3: CASSDSGGAGETQYF
D: TRBD2
V: TRBV9
size: NA
J: TRBJ2-5

DNA: TGTGCCAGCAGCTTAGGAGGGGGAAATAAGGTAGAGACCCAGTACTTC
CDR3: CASSLGGGNKVETQYF
D: NA
V: TRBV7-2
size: NA
J: TRBJ2-5

DNA: TGTGCCAGCAGCCCCTTGACTAGCACAGATACGCAGTATTTT
CDR3: CASSPLTSTDTQYF
D: NA
V: TRBV7-9
size: NA
J: TRBJ2-3

DNA: TGCGCCAGCAGCTTGGGAAGCGGGGGCAGGGAGACCCAGTACTTC
CDR3: CASSLGSGGRETQYF
D: TRBD2
V: TRBV5-1
size: NA
J: TRBJ2-5

DNA: TGTGCCTGGAGAGCCGGGACAGCTCGTCCTGCGCAGTATTTT
CDR3: CAWRAGTARPAQYF
D: TRBD1
V: TRBV30
size: NA
J: TRBJ2-3

DNA: TGTGCCTGGAGTGGTTTAGGGGGCGGACCCACAGATACGCAGTATTTT
CDR3: CAWSGLGGGPTDTQYF
D: TRBD1
V: TRBV30
size: NA
J: TRBJ2-3

DNA: TGTGCCAGCAGCCAAGGGACTGGCAGTCGGGGAGAGACCCAGTACTTC
CDR3: CASSQGTGSRGETQYF
D: NA
V: TRBV3-1
size: NA
J: TRBJ2-5

DNA: TGCAGTGCTAGAGGCCAGCAAGAGACCCAGTACTTC
CDR3: CSARGQQETQYF
D: NA
V: TRBV20-1
size: few
J: TRBJ2-5

DNA: TGTGCCAGCAGCCAAGAACCGACTAGCGGGCGGTACACAGATACGCAGTATTTT
CDR3: CASSQEPTSGRYTDTQYF
D: TRBD2
V: TRBV4-2
size: once
J: TRBJ2-3

DNA: TGTGCCAGCAGCAGACACGGCCGGGGGGCCAACGTCCTGACTTTC
CDR3: CASSRHGRGANVLTF
D: NA
V: TRBV12-3/TRBV12-4
size: NA
J: TRBJ2-6

DNA: TGTGCCAGCAGCCCAACGGGACATGGGAACACCGGGGAGCTGTTTTTT
CDR3: CASSPTGHGNTGELFF
D: NA
V: TRBV7-9
size: NA
J: TRBJ2-2

DNA: TGCAGCGTTGTAGCGGGGGGCACCGGGGAGCTGTTTTTT
CDR3: CSVVAGGTGELFF
D: TRBD2
V: TRBV29-1
size: NA
J: TRBJ2-2

DNA: TGTGCCAGCAGCCTCACCCTGGAGGTTGAAGAGACCCAGTACTTC
CDR3: CASSLTLEVEETQYF
D: NA
V: TRBV3-1
size: NA
J: TRBJ2-5

DNA: TGCAGTGCTTCAGACACTAACACTGAAGCTTTCTTT
CDR3: CSASDTNTEAFF
D: NA
V: TRBV20-1
size: NA
J: TRBJ1-1

DNA: TGTGCCAGCAGTCCCCGCAGGGGGCTAGGGGAGACCCAGTACTTC
CDR3: CASSPRRGLGETQYF
D: TRBD1
V: TRBV7-2
size: NA
J: TRBJ2-5

DNA: TGCGCTTCCCAGCCAGGCCTAGCGGGGGGAAATGAGCAGTTCTTC
CDR3: CASQPGLAGGNEQFF
D: TRBD2
V: TRBV4-1
size: NA
J: TRBJ2-1

DNA: TGTGCCTGGAGCCGGGGACTTGGCATTCAGTACTTC
CDR3: CAWSRGLGIQYF
D: NA
V: TRBV30
size: once
J: TRBJ2-4

DNA: TGTGCCAGCTCAAGCTTGGGCGGGGAGCTGTTTTTT
CDR3: CASSSLGGELFF
D: NA
V: TRBV6-6
size: NA
J: TRBJ2-2

DNA: TGCAGCGGCCGACGGGACAACACTGAAGCTTTCTTT
CDR3: CSGRRDNTEAFF
D: NA
V: TRBV29-1
size: NA
J: TRBJ1-1

DNA: TGTGCCAGCTCACCAGGGACAGAAGCTGAAGCTTTCTTT
CDR3: CASSPGTEAEAFF
D: TRBD1
V: TRBV18
size: NA
J: TRBJ1-1

DNA: TGTGCCACCAGTGATGGTCAGGGAAGCACAGATACGCAGTATTTT
CDR3: CATSDGQGSTDTQYF
D: NA
V: TRBV24-1
size: NA
J: TRBJ2-3

DNA: TGCAGTGCGGGACAGAACACCGGGGAGCTGTTTTTT
CDR3: CSAGQNTGELFF
D: NA
V: TRBV20-1
size: NA
J: TRBJ2-2

DNA: TGCAGTGCCAAGACAGGATACCAAGAGACCCAGTACTTC
CDR3: CSAKTGYQETQYF
D: NA
V: TRBV20-1
size: NA
J: TRBJ2-5

DNA: TGCAGTGCTTGGGACAGGAACACCGGGGAGCTGTTTTTT
CDR3: CSAWDRNTGELFF
D: TRBD1
V: TRBV20-1
size: NA
J: TRBJ2-2

DNA: TGTGCCAGCAGCCAAGATCCGTCAAGCACTGAAGCTTTCTTT
CDR3: CASSQDPSSTEAFF
D: NA
V: TRBV3-1
size: NA
J: TRBJ1-1

DNA: TGCACCAGCAGCCAAGCTTCGAGGCCCTCATTCAATTCACCCCTCCACTTT
CDR3: CTSSQASRPSFNSPLHF
D: NA
V: TRBV1
size: NA
J: TRBJ1-6